These 23 T cell receptor beta chains originate from one sample sequenced in a study of T cells in Graves' hyperthyroidism and ophthalmopathy. Amplification of TCR beta CDR3 regions used RNA as the template. Researchers ran a first-round RT-PCR on the TCR CDR3 using the HTBI primer set. TCRdb called the multiplex PCR reads again in MiXCR, with one record for every CDR3 protein. This sample carries about 360,000 distinct CDR3 sequences, approximately 14% of them seen once, and the ten largest clones take 25% to 35%. Sequencing was done on a sample of blood. The receptor source for this set is a woman between 18 and 29 years old with Graves' hyperthyroidism that later progressed to Graves' ophthalmopathy.

This chain connects TRBV4-2 to TRBJ2-2; possibly TRBD1 for D (5 bases). The CDR3 is 17 residues long. CDR1 LGHNA and CDR2 YNFKEQ come from the germline V gene. Trimming removed 3 bases at V and 5 bases at J, with 19 bases between. DNA of the CDR3: TGTGCCAGCAGCCAGGCCCCAGTTGGGGCGCGTACCGGGGAGCTGTTTTTT. It yields the protein CASSQAPVGARTGELFF.

A word on this clonotype: This clone may be a read error of a much larger clone one base away. The chain carries TRBV13 and TRBJ1-1; TRBD1 agrees at 8 bases. Trimming at V came to 2 bases and at J to 4 bases, leaving 6 bases not matched to a gene. CDR1 and CDR2 from the germline V gene are PRHDT and FYEKMQ (reference sequence). CDR3 length equals 15 residues. CDR3 bases: TGTGCCAGCAGCTTAACCGGACAGGGCCTCACTGAAGCTTTCTTT. Amino acids: CASSLTGQGLTEAFF.

The gene calls are TRBV19 and TRBJ1-5, with D uncertain. The CDR3 has 14 residues. V was clipped by 7 bases and J by 0 bases, with 10 bases between them. Germline V gene data show CDR1 as LNHDA and CDR2 as SQIVND (reference sequence). The CDR3 is CASTSGISNQPQHF. For the CDR3, the DNA is TGTGCCAGTACCTCGGGAATTAGCAATCAGCCCCAGCATTTT.

This clonotype was counted between two and nine times. The chain combines TRBV28 with TRBJ1-6, with a tentative D call TRBD1 (5 bases). The CDR3 sequence is 16 residues long. With 6 bases removed from V and 0 bases from J, the gap between germline ends came to 12 bases. Germline values: CDR1 MDHEN, CDR2 SYDVKM. The CDR3 DNA sequence: TGTGCCAGCAGCATACCGACAGTCTCCTATAATTCACCCCTCCACTTT. Translating gives CASSIPTVSYNSPLHF. The full variable domain, with the rest looked up from reference TRBV28 and TRBJ1-6, is DVKVTQSSRYLVKRTGEKVFLECVQDMDHENMFWYRQDPGLGLRLIYFSYDVKMKEKGDIPEGYSVSREKKERFSLILESASTNQTSMYLCASSIPTVSYNSPLHFGNGTRLTVT.

The V gene is TRBV29-1, the J gene TRBJ2-3, with 9 bases aligning to TRBD2. Germline V lookup: CDR1 SQVTM, CDR2 ANQGSEA. V lost 7 bases to trimming and J lost 2 bases; unmatched junction nucleotides: 25. CDR3 size: 20 residues. DNA for the CDR3: TGCAGCGCCGATGACAGGGTACGGATTATAGCGGGGGCATACACAGATACGCAGTATTTT. Protein product: CSADDRVRIIAGAYTDTQYF.

The chain carries TRBV19 and TRBJ2-3, with 7 bases matching TRBD2. The J segment lost 8 bases and the V segment lost 6 bases, leaving 11 bases of the junction unmatched. Germline CDR1 LNHDA, CDR2 SQIVND (reference sequence). This CDR3 contains 14 residues. DNA of the CDR3: TGTGCCAGTAGCTTGGGACTAAAGGTCGGTACGCAGTATTTT. Its protein is CASSLGLKVGTQYF.

This clonotype appeared many times. The rearrangement links TRBV10-2 to TRBJ2-2, with a tentative D call TRBD2 (5 bases). The germline V gene has CDR1 WSHSY and CDR2 SAAADI. The CDR3 contains 16 residues. Trimming left V 5 bases short and J 5 bases short, with 18 bases between. DNA of the CDR3: TGCGCCAGCAGTCCGGACTCAAGGTCGAGTACCGGGGAGCTGTTTTTT. It specifies CASSPDSRSSTGELFF.

This clonotype was seen ten or more times. The chain has TRBV30 and TRBJ2-3; D is unclear. Germline-derived CDR1 and CDR2 are GTSNPN and SVGIG (reference sequence). The V end was cut by 1 base, the J end by 1 base, with 6 bases between. CDR3 size: 13 residues. CDR3 amino acids: CAWSGAGTDTQYF. DNA for the CDR3: TGTGCCTGGAGTGGGGCAGGCACAGATACGCAGTATTTT.

The CDR3, as DNA: TGTGCCAGCGCAAATCCCCACACGGGGACTAGCACAGATACGCAGTATTTT. It translates to CASANPHTGTSTDTQYF. The chain uses TRBV9 and TRBJ2-3; tentative D call: TRBD2 (6 bases). This CDR3 is 17 amino acids long. The germline gives CDR1 SGDLS, CDR2 YYNGEE. Trimming left V 7 bases short and J 0 bases short, with 21 bases between.

The rearrangement joins TRBV20-1 to TRBJ2-1; tentative D call: TRBD2 (6 bases). The germline V and J ends were trimmed by 0 bases and 14 bases, with 17 bases remaining between them. The CDR3 loop spans 13 amino acids. From germline, CDR1 is DFQATT and CDR2 SNEGSKA (reference sequence). The CDR3 here is CSAREAPGWREFF. CDR3 in DNA: TGCAGTGCTAGAGAGGCACCAGGGTGGAGGGAGTTCTTC.

The chain carries TRBV20-1 and TRBJ2-1; either TRBD1 or TRBD2 may fit D (5 bases each). The CDR3 is 14 residues long. Germline values: CDR1 DFQATT, CDR2 SNEGSKA (reference sequence). The V end lost 5 bases, the J end lost 11 bases, and 22 bases lay between the germline ends. Written as DNA, the CDR3 is TGCAGTGCTCCAGAAGGGACCCAGCGTGGGAAGCAGTTCTTC. Translated: CSAPEGTQRGKQFF.

This clonotype was observed many times. The chain recombines TRBV27 with TRBJ2-1, with 11 bases fitting TRBD1. The trim removed 6 bases at V and 9 bases at J, leaving 7 bases unmatched. The CDR3 sequence is 14 residues long. The V gene's germline CDR1 is MNHEY and CDR2 SMNVEV (reference sequence). The DNA of the CDR3 is TGTGCCAGCAGCCGGACAGGGGGCCTCGCTGAGCAGTTCTTC. Its protein product is CASSRTGGLAEQFF.

This clonotype occurred a few times. This CDR3 reads CASSTPGVTYEQYF. In nucleotides, the CDR3 is TGTGCCAGCAGCACCCCAGGGGTGACCTACGAGCAGTACTTC. V gene TRBV6-1 combines with J gene TRBJ2-7, with D tentatively TRBD1 (6 bases). V dropped 6 bases and J dropped 2 bases, with 14 bases sitting between them. CDR1 and CDR2 (germline): MNHNS, SASEGT. The CDR3 has 14 amino acids.

In this sample, this clonotype turned up many times. This chain joins TRBV11-3 and TRBJ2-1; possibly TRBD2 for D (6 bases). The germline gives CDR1 SGHNT, CDR2 YENEEA. Trimming cost V 0 bases and J 5 bases, with 14 bases left between them. The CDR3 loop spans 16 amino acids. The DNA of the CDR3 is TGTGCCAGCAGCTTAGAAGCGGGCTCCACCAACAATGAGCAGTTCTTC. Protein product: CASSLEAGSTNNEQFF.

This clonotype was recorded many times. The chain links TRBV18 to TRBJ2-3; D call uncertain. Germline CDR1 reads KGHSH; CDR2 reads LQKENI. V was shortened by 2 bases and J by 5 bases, with 5 bases between the two germline ends. The CDR3 sequence is 12 residues long. In DNA form, the CDR3 reads TGTGCCAGCTCACCAGGTGAAGATACGCAGTATTTT. Its translation is CASSPGEDTQYF.

This clonotype was seen repeatedly, ten times or more. V usage is TRBV27 and J usage is TRBJ1-1; D is ambiguous. V shed 5 bases and J shed 1 base, with 8 bases lying between them. The length of the CDR3 is 13 residues. Per the germline V gene, CDR1 is MNHEY and CDR2 is SMNVEV (reference sequence). The CDR3 reads CASSPLGNTEAFF. The CDR3 bases are TGTGCCAGCAGTCCCCTTGGGAACACTGAAGCTTTCTTT.

This clonotype was seen at least ten times. This rearrangement joins TRBV28 to TRBJ2-4; a possible D gene is TRBD2 (5 bases). This CDR3 is built from 14 residues. CDR1 is MDHEN, CDR2 SYDVKM, per germline. V shed 6 bases and J shed 4 bases, with 13 bases lying between them. For the CDR3, the DNA is TGTGCCAGCAGCCCCATCAGCGGTAAAAACATTCAGTACTTC. The encoded protein is CASSPISGKNIQYF.

The chain joins TRBV11-2 to TRBJ2-5; 9 positions match TRBD2. CDR1 and CDR2 from the germline V gene are SGHAT and FQNNGV. This CDR3 has 16 amino acids. With 5 bases clipped from V and 1 base from J, the junction kept 8 bases outside the gene matches. As DNA, the CDR3 is TGTGCCAGCAGCCCACTAGAGCGGGAGGCCCAAGAGACCCAGTACTTC. The encoded protein is CASSPLEREAQETQYF.

J is TRBJ2-1 and V is TRBV24-1; TRBD2 might be the D (6 bases). In germline, CDR1 is KGHDR, CDR2 SFDVKD. The ends were cut back, 6 bases at V and 8 bases at J, with 16 bases in the middle. This CDR3 is 14 amino acids long. The chain's CDR3 is CATSPGTGKDEQFF. The DNA for the CDR3 is TGTGCCACCAGTCCCGGGACTGGCAAGGATGAGCAGTTCTTC.

This chain uses TRBV24-1 with TRBJ2-3, with D hard to call. The CDR3 contains 13 residues. V shed 6 bases and J shed 2 bases, with 8 bases lying between them. The germline V gene has CDR1 KGHDR and CDR2 SFDVKD. The CDR3 sequence: CATSSRTTDTQYF. The CDR3 DNA reads as TGTGCCACCAGTTCAAGGACCACAGATACGCAGTATTTT.

This clonotype was recorded many times. The rearrangement joins TRBV3-1 to TRBJ1-4; the match to TRBD1 covers 8 bases. CDR1 is LGHDT, CDR2 YNNKEL, per germline (reference sequence). There are 17 residues in the CDR3. V was clipped by 4 bases and J by 1 base; unmatched bases: 8. CDR3 residues: CASSPSRTGQTNEKLFF. The CDR3 nucleotides read TGTGCCAGCAGCCCATCCAGGACAGGGCAAACTAATGAAAAACTGTTTTTT.

The chain uses TRBV7-9 and TRBJ2-1; 10 nucleotides align to TRBD2. This CDR3 has 16 amino acids. Germline loops: CDR1 SEHNR, CDR2 FQNEAQ (reference sequence). The V segment lost 5 bases and the J segment 8 bases; nucleotides outside the gene matches: 12. The CDR3 region is CASSPTGSGRAHEQFF. The DNA of the CDR3 is TGTGCCAGCAGCCCGACTGGGAGCGGGAGGGCCCATGAGCAGTTCTTC.

This clonotype was counted between two and nine times. This chain joins TRBV27 and TRBJ1-2, with unresolved D. CDR3 length equals 14 residues. In germline, CDR1 is MNHEY, CDR2 SMNVEV (reference sequence). V was trimmed by 2 bases and J by 12 bases, leaving 19 bases between them. The CDR3 is CASSLDMKAAPHTF. DNA of the CDR3: TGTGCCAGCAGTTTAGATATGAAGGCGGCACCCCACACCTTC.